The 16 T cell receptor beta chains in this list originate from one sample, sequenced in a study of blood T cell repertoires in COVID-19. TCRdb's table, derived via immunoSEQ multiplex PCR, lists solely in-frame clones and lacks some. The sample records some 250,000 clones, 75% to 90% being singletons. The sequencing input was peripheral blood. The receptors shown here come from a woman younger than 45 who had recovered from COVID-19.

The chain joins TRBV4-1 to TRBJ2-2; D uncertain. Germline CDR1 MGHRA, CDR2 YSYEKL. The CDR3 has 14 residues. V lost 2 bases to trimming and J lost 6 bases, with 10 bases between them. This chain's CDR3 is CASSQYLSAGELFF. CDR3 coding DNA: TGCGCCAGCAGCCAATATTTGTCGGCCGGGGAGCTGTTTTTT.

The chain joins TRBV6-2 or TRBV6-3 to TRBJ1-2, with D possibly TRBD1 on 5 matching bases. Trimming took off 0 bases at V and 8 bases at J, with 10 bases between the two ends. This CDR3 has 13 amino acids. Germline V gene sequence: CDR1 MNHEY, CDR2 SVGEGT. The CDR3 sequence: CASSYSVSGGYTF. The CDR3 DNA sequence: TGTGCCAGCAGTTACTCAGTTTCAGGGGGCTACACCTTC.

The chain carries TRBV4-2 and TRBJ2-4; 11 nucleotides match TRBD2. This CDR3 comprises 16 residues. Germline CDR1 is LGHNA and CDR2 is YNFKEQ. V lost 0 bases and J lost 7; bases outside the gene matches: 5. CDR3: CASSQDSASGGNIQYF. In DNA form, the CDR3 reads TGTGCCAGCAGCCAAGATTCGGCTAGCGGGGGGAACATTCAGTACTTC.

V is TRBV12-2 and J is TRBJ2-1; the table's D call, TRBD2, has no DNA check behind it. TRBV12-2 is flagged as a pseudogene. CDR3 length: 17 amino acids. The CDR3 protein is CASRPSRLISSYNEQFF. For the CDR3, the DNA is TGTGCAAGTCGCCCCTCCAGACTGATTAGCTCCTACAATGAGCAGTTCTTC.

V is TRBV2 and J is TRBJ2-1; 10 bases agree with TRBD2. The germline V gene encodes CDR1 SNHLY and CDR2 FYNNEI. V lost 1 base to trimming and J lost 8 bases; unmatched junction nucleotides: 11. The CDR3 length is 17 residues. In DNA, the CDR3 is TGTGCCAGCAGTGAAGGCTGGAGCGGGGGGGCATTCGATGAGCAGTTCTTC. The encoded protein is CASSEGWSGGAFDEQFF.

The chain employs TRBV2 and TRBJ1-1; D call uncertain. In germline, CDR1 is SNHLY, CDR2 FYNNEI. This CDR3 contains 14 residues. Trimming shortened V by 4 bases and J by 4 bases, and 13 bases separated the two germline ends. For the CDR3, the DNA is TGTGCCAGCAGTGGAGGAATTGTGGGCACTGAAGCTTTCTTT. Protein: CASSGGIVGTEAFF.

This chain links TRBV5-1 with TRBJ1-1; TRBD1 aligns across 8 bases. CDR3 size: 16 residues. Germline values: CDR1 SGHRS, CDR2 YFSETQ. V shed 3 bases, J shed 2 bases, and the junction held 9 bases outside the gene matches. Here the CDR3 DNA reads TGCGCCAGCAGCTACTTAACGACAGGGGCCAACACTGAAGCTTTCTTT. Protein: CASSYLTTGANTEAFF. Complete variable domain (other parts from reference TRBV5-1 and TRBJ1-1): KAGVTQTPRYLIKTRGQQVTLSCSPISGHRSVSWYQQTPGQGLQFLFEYFSETQRNKGNFPGRFSGRQFSNSRSEMNVSTLELGDSALYLCASSYLTTGANTEAFFGQGTRLTVV.

This rearrangement joins TRBV5-6 to TRBJ2-2; a possible D gene is TRBD2 (6 bases). Between the trimmed V and J ends, which lost 0 bases and 2 bases, there was a span of 8 bases. The CDR3 has 15 amino acids. Germline CDR1 is SGHDT and CDR2 is YYEEEE. The CDR3 reads CASSLAAGNTGELFF. Here the CDR3 DNA reads TGTGCCAGCAGCTTGGCGGCGGGAAACACCGGGGAGCTGTTTTTT.

CDR3 nucleotide sequence: TGTGCCTGGAGTTTAACCGGGACAGAGAACACTGAAGCTTTCTTT. Amino acids: CAWSLTGTENTEAFF. The chain joins TRBV30 to TRBJ1-1; 7 bases are a match to TRBD1. This CDR3 comprises 15 residues. After removal of 2 bases from V and 1 base from J, the junction contained 7 bases not matched to a gene. Germline CDR1 and CDR2: GTSNPN and SVGIG (reference sequence).

This clone was recorded once. The chain has TRBV3-1 (or the pseudogene TRBV3-2) and TRBJ2-5, with a weak D call TRBD2 (7 bases). This CDR3 comprises 13 residues. V lost 5 bases to trimming and J lost 2 bases, with 9 bases between them. Germline CDR1 is LGHDT and CDR2 is YNNKEL (reference sequence). CDR3 loop: CASSGRGQETQYF. CDR3 in DNA: TGTGCCAGCAGCGGGAGGGGGCAAGAGACCCAGTACTTC.

This rearrangement joins TRBV7-9 to TRBJ2-7; no definite D call. Germline CDR1 reads SEHNR; CDR2 reads FQNEAQ (reference sequence). The CDR3 runs 12 residues. Trimming took off 4 bases at V and 6 bases at J, with 10 bases between the two ends. CDR3 in amino acids: CASSSTSFEQYF. The CDR3 DNA sequence: TGTGCCAGCAGCTCCACTTCTTTCGAGCAGTACTTC.

This chain uses TRBV5-4 with TRBJ2-5; TRBD2 matches 10 bases. This CDR3 is 15 amino acids long. After removal of 1 base from V and 2 bases from J, the junction contained 2 bases not matched to a gene. Germline assignment: CDR1 SGHNT and CDR2 YYREEE (reference sequence). CDR3 in amino acids: CASSLTSGIQETQYF. CDR3 sequence (DNA): TGTGCCAGCAGCTTGACTAGCGGGATTCAAGAGACCCAGTACTTC.

V usage is TRBV5-4 and J usage is TRBJ2-6; 8 bases are shared with TRBD1. The germline CDR1 and CDR2 sequences are SGHNT and YYREEE (reference sequence). Unmatched junction bases numbered 9, after V lost 1 base and J lost 3 bases. The CDR3 consists of 18 residues. The CDR3 DNA reads TGTGCCAGCAGCTTGCGCGGACAGGGAATTGTTGGGGCCAACGTCCTGACTTTC. Translating gives CASSLRGQGIVGANVLTF. The full variable domain, its missing parts supplied by reference TRBV5-4 and TRBJ2-6, is ETGVTQSPTHLIKTRGQQVTLRCSSQSGHNTVSWYQQALGQGPQFIFQYYREEENGRGNFPPRFSGLQFPNYSSELNVNALELDDSALYLCASSLRGQGIVGANVLTFGAGSRLTVL.

The chain is built from TRBV9 and TRBJ2-5, with 7 bases that match TRBD1. The CDR3 sequence is 17 residues long. CDR1 and CDR2 from the germline V gene are SGDLS and YYNGEE. V was pared by 4 bases and J by 3 bases, with 15 bases of the junction left unmatched. The CDR3 loop is CASSQGRGTGVEETQYF. CDR3 nucleotide sequence: TGTGCCAGCAGCCAGGGGAGAGGTACAGGGGTCGAAGAGACCCAGTACTTC.

The chain joins TRBV10-2 to TRBJ1-6, with TRBD1 matching 7 bases. CDR3 length equals 14 residues. V was pared by 4 bases and J by 4 bases, with 1 base of the junction left unmatched. CDR1 is WSHSY, CDR2 SAAADI, per germline. This CDR3 is CASSGTGYNSPLHF. CDR3 bases: TGCGCCAGCAGTGGGACAGGTTATAATTCACCCCTCCACTTT.

The V and J genes are TRBV19 and TRBJ1-2, with 7 bases identical to TRBD1. V gave up 2 bases and J gave up 5 bases; unmatched junction bases: 2. The CDR3 has 13 residues. CDR1 and CDR2 from the germline V gene are LNHDA and SQIVND (reference sequence). The CDR3 is CASSITGEYGYTF. The CDR3 DNA follows: TGTGCCAGTAGTATAACAGGGGAGTATGGCTACACCTTC.